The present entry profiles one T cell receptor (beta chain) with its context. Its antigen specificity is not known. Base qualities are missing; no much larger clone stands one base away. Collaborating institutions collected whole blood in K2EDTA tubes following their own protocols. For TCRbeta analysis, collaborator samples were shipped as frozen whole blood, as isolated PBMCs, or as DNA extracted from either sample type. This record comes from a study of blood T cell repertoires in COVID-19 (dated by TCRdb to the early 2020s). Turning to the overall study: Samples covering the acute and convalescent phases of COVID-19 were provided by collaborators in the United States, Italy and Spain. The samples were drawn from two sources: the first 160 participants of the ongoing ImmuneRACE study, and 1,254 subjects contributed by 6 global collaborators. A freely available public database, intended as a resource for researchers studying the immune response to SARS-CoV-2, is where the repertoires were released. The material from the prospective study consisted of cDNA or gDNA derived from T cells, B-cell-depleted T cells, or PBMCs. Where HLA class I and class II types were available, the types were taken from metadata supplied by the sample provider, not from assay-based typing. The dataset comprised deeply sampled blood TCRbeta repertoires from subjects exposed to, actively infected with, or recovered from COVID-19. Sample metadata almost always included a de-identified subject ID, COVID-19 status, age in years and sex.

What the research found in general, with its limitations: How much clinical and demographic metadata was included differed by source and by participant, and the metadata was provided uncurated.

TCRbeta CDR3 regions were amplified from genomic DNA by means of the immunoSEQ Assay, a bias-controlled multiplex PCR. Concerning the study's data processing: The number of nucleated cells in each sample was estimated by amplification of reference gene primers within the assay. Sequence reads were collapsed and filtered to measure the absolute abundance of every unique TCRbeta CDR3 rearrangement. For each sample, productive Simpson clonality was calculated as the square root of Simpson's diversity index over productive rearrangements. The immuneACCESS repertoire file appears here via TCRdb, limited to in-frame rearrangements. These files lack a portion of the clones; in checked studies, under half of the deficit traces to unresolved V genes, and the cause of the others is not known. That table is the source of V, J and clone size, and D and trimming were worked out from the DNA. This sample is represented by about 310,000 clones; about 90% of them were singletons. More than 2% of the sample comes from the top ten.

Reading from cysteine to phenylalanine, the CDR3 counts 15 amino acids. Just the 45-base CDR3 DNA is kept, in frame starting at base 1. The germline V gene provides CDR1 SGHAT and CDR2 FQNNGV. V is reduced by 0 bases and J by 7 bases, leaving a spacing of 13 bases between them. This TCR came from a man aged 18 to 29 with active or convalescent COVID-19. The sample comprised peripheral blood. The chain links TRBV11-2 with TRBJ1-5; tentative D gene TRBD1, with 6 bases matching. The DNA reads TGTGCCAGCAGCTTAGATGGGGGCCCCAGGCAGCCCCAGCATTTT. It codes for CASSLDGGPRQPQHF.